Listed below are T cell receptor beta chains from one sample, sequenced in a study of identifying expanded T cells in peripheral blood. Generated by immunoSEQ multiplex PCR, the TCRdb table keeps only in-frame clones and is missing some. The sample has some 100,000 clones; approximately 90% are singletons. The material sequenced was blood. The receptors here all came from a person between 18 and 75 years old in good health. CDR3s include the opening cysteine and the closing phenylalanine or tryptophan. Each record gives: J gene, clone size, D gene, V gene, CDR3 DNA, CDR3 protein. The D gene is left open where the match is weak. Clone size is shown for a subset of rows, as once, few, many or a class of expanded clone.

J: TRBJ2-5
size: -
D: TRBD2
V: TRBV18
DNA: TGTGCCAGCTCACCAGGGCTAGCGGGTTTAGAGACCCAGTACTTC
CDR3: CASSPGLAGLETQYF

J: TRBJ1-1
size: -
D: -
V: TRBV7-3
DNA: TGTGCCAGCAGCTCGCGAGACACTGAAGCTTTCTTT
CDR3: CASSSRDTEAFF

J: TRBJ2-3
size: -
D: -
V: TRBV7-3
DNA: TGTGCCAGCAACCCGCGGGTCACAGATACGCAGTATTTT
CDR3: CASNPRVTDTQYF

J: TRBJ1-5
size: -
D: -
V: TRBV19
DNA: TGTGCCAGTAGAATGCAGGGAAGAGGACTAAGCAATCAGCCCCAGCATTTT
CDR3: CASRMQGRGLSNQPQHF

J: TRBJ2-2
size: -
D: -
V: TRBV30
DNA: TGTGCCTGGAGTGTACGCAGGGCATCCGGGGAGCTGTTTTTT
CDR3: CAWSVRRASGELFF

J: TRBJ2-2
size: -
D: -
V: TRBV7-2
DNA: TGTGCCAGCAGCTTAGAAGGGTTGGGCGGGGAGCTGTTTTTT
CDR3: CASSLEGLGGELFF

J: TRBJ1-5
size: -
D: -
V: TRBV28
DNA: TGTGCCAGCAGCCATCGGGAGGCCCAGCATTTT
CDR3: CASSHREAQHF

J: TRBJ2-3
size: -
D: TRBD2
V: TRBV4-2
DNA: TGTGCCAGCAGCCAAGACCCCCTAGCGGGACACACAGATACGCAGTATTTT
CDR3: CASSQDPLAGHTDTQYF

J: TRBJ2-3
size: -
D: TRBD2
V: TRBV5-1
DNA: TGCGCCAGCAGCTACGGACTAGCGGGGGCCTATACGCAGTATTTT
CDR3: CASSYGLAGAYTQYF

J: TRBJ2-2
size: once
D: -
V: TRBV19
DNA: TGTGCCAGTAGTGCTCCGAACACCGGGGAGCTGTTTTTT
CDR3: CASSAPNTGELFF

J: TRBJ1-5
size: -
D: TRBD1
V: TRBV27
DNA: TGTGCCAGCAGTCGACAGGGGTTCGGGAGTAGCAATCAGCCCCAGCATTTT
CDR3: CASSRQGFGSSNQPQHF

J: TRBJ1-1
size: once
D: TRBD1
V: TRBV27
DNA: TGTGCCAGCAGTTTTGCCCGGGGACAGTTTGAAGCTTTCTTT
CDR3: CASSFARGQFEAFF

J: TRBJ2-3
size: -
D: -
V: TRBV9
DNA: TGTGCCAGCAGCGCTACGCAGGGGACAGATACGCAGTATTTT
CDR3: CASSATQGTDTQYF

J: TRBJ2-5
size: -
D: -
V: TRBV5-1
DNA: TGCGCCAGCAGCGGGGGTGAACGTGGAGAGACCCAGTACTTC
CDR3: CASSGGERGETQYF

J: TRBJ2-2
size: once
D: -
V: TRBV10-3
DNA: TGTGCCATCAGACCGACAGCTTCGAACACCGGGGAGCTGTTTTTT
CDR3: CAIRPTASNTGELFF

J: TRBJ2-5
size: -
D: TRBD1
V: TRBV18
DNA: TGTGCCAGCTCACCGGGACAGGGGCGAGAGACCCAGTACTTC
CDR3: CASSPGQGRETQYF

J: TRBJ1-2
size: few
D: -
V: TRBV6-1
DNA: TGTGCCAGCAGTACAGTTATCTATGGCTACACCTTC
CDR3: CASSTVIYGYTF

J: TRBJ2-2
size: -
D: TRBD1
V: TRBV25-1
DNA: TGTGCCAGCAGCAAACAGGGGGCAGGCACCGGGGAGCTGTTTTTT
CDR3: CASSKQGAGTGELFF

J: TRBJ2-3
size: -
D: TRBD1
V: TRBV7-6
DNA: TGTGCCAGCAGCCAAGGGGGCCCGAGAGCAGATACGCAGTATTTT
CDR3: CASSQGGPRADTQYF

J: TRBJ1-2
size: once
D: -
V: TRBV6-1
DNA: TGTGCCAGCAGTGAGCAAAAGGGAGTGCTTGACTACACCTTC
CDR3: CASSEQKGVLDYTF

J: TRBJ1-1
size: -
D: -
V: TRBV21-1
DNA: TGTGCCACCCCGGTCCACACAGGGGCAATCATGAACACTGAAGCTTTCTTT
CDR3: CATPVHTGAIMNTEAFF

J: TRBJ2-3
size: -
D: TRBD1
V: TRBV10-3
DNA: TGTGCCATCAGTGACCGACAGGGGATAGATACGCAGTATTTT
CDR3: CAISDRQGIDTQYF

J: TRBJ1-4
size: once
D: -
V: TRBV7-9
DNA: TGTGCCAGCAGCCCGGGGGCAACTAATGAAAAACTGTTTTTT
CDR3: CASSPGATNEKLFF

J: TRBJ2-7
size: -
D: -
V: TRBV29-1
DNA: TGCAGCGTTGATGCAGGTAGCTCCTACGAGCAGTACTTC
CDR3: CSVDAGSSYEQYF

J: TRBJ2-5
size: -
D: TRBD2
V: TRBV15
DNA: TGTGCCACCAGCAGAGAAAAGACTAGCGTGGGGGAGACCCAGTACTTC
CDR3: CATSREKTSVGETQYF

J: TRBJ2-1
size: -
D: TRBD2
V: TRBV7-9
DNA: TGTGCCAGCAGCCCAGGGACTAGCGGGAGTCCCTACAATGAGCAGTTCTTC
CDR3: CASSPGTSGSPYNEQFF

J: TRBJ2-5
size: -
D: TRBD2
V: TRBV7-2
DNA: TGTGCCAGCAACCCGGGGGGACAAGAGACCCAGTACTTC
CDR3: CASNPGGQETQYF

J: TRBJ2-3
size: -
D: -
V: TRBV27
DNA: TGTGCCAGCAGTCGGGGGCGGCAGGCGTCAGATACGCAGTATTTT
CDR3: CASSRGRQASDTQYF

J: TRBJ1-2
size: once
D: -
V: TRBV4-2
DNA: TGTGCCAGCAGCTATATACGGGGCAGCCCAGTTGGCGAAGGTGGCTACACCTTC
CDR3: CASSYIRGSPVGEGGYTF

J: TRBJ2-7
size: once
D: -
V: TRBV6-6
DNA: TGTGCCAGCAGTTCCGGGACACCTTCATACGAGCAGTACTTC
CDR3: CASSSGTPSYEQYF

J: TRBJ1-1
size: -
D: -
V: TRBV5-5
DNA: TGTGCCAGCACCGACTTAAGCTGGGACACTGAAGCTTTCTTT
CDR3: CASTDLSWDTEAFF

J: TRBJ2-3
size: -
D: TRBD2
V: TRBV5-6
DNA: TGTGCCAGCAGCTTGTATCTAGCGGGAGGACCCACAGATACGCAGTATTTT
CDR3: CASSLYLAGGPTDTQYF

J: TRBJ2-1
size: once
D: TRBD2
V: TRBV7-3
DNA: TGTGCCAGCAGCTCCCGACTAGCGGGATCTATTGGCAATGAGCAGTTCTTC
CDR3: CASSSRLAGSIGNEQFF

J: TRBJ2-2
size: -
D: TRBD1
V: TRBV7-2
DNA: TGTGCCAGCAGACGATTTTACCTCCAACAGGGGGGTTGGACCGGGGAGCTGTTTTTT
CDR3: CASRRFYLQQGGWTGELFF

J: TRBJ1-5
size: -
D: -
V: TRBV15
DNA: TGTGCCACCAGCAGAGGGGGGAGCGGGAGAGGCCTATATAGCAATCAGCCCCAGCATTTT
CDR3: CATSRGGSGRGLYSNQPQHF

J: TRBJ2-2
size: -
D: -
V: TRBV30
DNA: TGTGCCTGGATTGGACGGGGGTACACCGGGGAGCTGTTTTTT
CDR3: CAWIGRGYTGELFF

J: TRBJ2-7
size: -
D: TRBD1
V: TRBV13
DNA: TGTGCCAGCAGCAAGGCGGGACAGGGCTCCCACGAGCAGTACTTC
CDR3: CASSKAGQGSHEQYF

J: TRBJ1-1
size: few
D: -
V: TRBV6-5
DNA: TGTGCCAGCAGTGAGGGGCGGGGGAACACTGAAGCTTTCTTT
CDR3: CASSEGRGNTEAFF